Detailed here is one T cell receptor (beta chain). Its target antigen remains unknown. Base qualities are missing; no much larger clone stands one base away. There are 14 amino acids in the CDR3, from cysteine to phenylalanine inclusive. Here the CDR3 DNA is all that survives: 42 bases in frame from base 1. Trimming takes 3 bases from V and 1 base from J, and the germline ends sit 10 bases apart. Per the germline V gene (reference sequence), MNHEY is the CDR1 and SMNVEV is the CDR2. The entry originates in a study of blood T cells in healthy people across ages (dated by TCRdb to between 2014 and 2017). In terms of the full investigation: Template switching captured roughly one uniquely barcoded TCR beta cDNA molecule per two T cells in model experiments. Using the same blood draw, the study looked at two additional independent replicas of 1 million unique cDNA reads for two donors, one aged 18 to 30 and the other aged 80 or older. Age-related changes in TCR beta repertoire diversity were measured in the study by deep sequencing normalized with unique cDNA molecular identifiers. To avoid experimental bias, donors of different ages were distributed randomly across sequencing lanes. The donors were split into four age groups: young (average 16 years), middle-aged (roughly 42), aged (more than 60) and long-lived (under 85).

The library was made by 5' RACE. TCRdb records Illumina HiSeq 2500 as the sequencer. A second PCR of about 6 to 12 cycles was run with a J-beta primer mix and a sample-barcoded 5' primer. A template-switch 5' adaptor carrying 12 random nucleotides introduced a unique molecular identifier onto each TCR beta cDNA molecule. Each sample yielded at least 2.5 million CDR3-containing paired-end reads. First-strand cDNA was synthesized from all RNA with the Mint cDNA synthesis kit, primed by a TRBC-specific oligonucleotide. All cDNA was treated with uracil-DNA glycosylase and then went through a first 18-cycle PCR with the universal primers M1SS and BC2_uni_R. As for how the authors treated the data: For normalization, 1 million high-quality reads, each with a distinct molecular identifier, were randomly selected from each sample. Reads sharing molecular identifiers were discarded rather than binned into consensus sequences. MiTCR, set to a Q25 quality threshold and the strictest error-elimination algorithm, was used for CDR3 identification, clonotype clustering and error correction. A nonparametric unseen species model with Euler transformation was used to estimate lower-bound total TCR beta diversity. TCRdb reworked the public reads: Q25 trimming with fastp, MiXCR clone assembly, productive beta chains retained. Each CDR3 protein appears once, grouped with its most common genes and DNA. V and J calls and clone size were set by TCRdb, not the authors. The sample has about 1.5 million distinct CDR3 sequences on record, approximately 43% of them singletons. The top ten clones comprise less than 5% of the sample.

Points the paper makes about the study in general: As age increased, observed TCR beta diversity per million T cells dropped in a roughly linear way, and a significant reduction was already evident by age about 40. Observed TCR beta diversity correlated strongly with the percentage of naive T cells measured by flow cytometry. Estimates of total diversity from one million sequenced T cells were regarded as lower bounds and underestimates. Because profiling used bulk unsorted PBMCs, naive and antigen-experienced compartments could not be compared conclusively. Because donor CMV infection status was unknown, age-related changes in expanded clonotypes were potentially confounded. Compared with the aged group, the long-lived group had more naive CD4+ T cells, fewer expanded clones and increased TCR diversity, suggesting age selection.

Systemically healthy Caucasian individuals from Russia, some 36 in total and aged about 6 to 100 years, were included as donors. Each donor gave ten milliliters of peripheral blood, collected into EDTA-treated Vacutainer tubes. Ficoll-Paque density-gradient centrifugation was used to isolate PBMCs, with at least 7 million per sample. Total RNA, at least 5 micrograms per sample, was extracted from PBMCs with Trizol reagent. Naive CD45RAhigh/CD27high T cell percentages were measured by flow cytometry on a PBMC aliquot from every donor. The rearrangement joined TRBV27 to TRBJ2-7; TRBD1 is perhaps the D gene, given 5 matching bases. Specimen: blood. This TCR derives from a woman between 18 and 29 years old in good health. The CDR3 reads CASSFHGQSYEQYF. At the DNA level, the sequence is TGTGCCAGCAGTTTCCATGGACAATCCTACGAGCAGTACTTC.